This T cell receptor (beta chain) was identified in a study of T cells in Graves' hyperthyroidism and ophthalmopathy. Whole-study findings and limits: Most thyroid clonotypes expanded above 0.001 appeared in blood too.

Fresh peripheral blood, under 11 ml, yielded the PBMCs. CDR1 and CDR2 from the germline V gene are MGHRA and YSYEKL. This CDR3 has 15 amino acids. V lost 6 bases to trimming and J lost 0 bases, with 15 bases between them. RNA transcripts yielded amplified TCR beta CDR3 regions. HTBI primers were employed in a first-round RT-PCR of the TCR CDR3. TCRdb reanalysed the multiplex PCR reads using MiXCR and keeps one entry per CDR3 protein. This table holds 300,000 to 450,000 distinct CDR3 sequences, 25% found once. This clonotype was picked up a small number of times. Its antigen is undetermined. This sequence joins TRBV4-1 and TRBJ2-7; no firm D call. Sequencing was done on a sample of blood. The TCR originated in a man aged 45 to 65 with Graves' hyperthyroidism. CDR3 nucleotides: TGCGCCAGCAGATCCGTGGGCGGAAGCTCCTACGAGCAGTACTTC. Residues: CASRSVGGSSYEQYF.